This entry lists 6 T cell receptor beta chains sequenced from one sample in a study of cytomegalovirus exposure and HLA in healthy donors. Amplification used 60 Vbeta primers and 13 Jbeta primers. The method was immunoSEQ multiplex PCR; TCRdb's version includes in-frame clones alone and lacks a portion of them. The sample consists of 150,000 to 200,000 clones, approximately 79% of them appearing once. Sequenced input: PBMCs. Receptors originate from a woman in her 30s in good health and CMV-seropositive.

This sequence joins TRBV30 and TRBJ2-3; 9 bases are a match to TRBD2. The CDR3 is 16 amino acids. CDR1 and CDR2 from the germline V gene are GTSNPN and SVGIG (reference sequence). V shed 0 bases, J shed 4 bases, and the junction held 8 bases outside the gene matches. The CDR3 DNA follows: TGTGCCTGGAGTGTAGGAGTAGCGGGAGCCCCAGATACGCAGTATTTT. Protein product: CAWSVGVAGAPDTQYF.

V gene TRBV7-8 combines with J gene TRBJ1-2; D perhaps matches TRBD1 (6 bases). The CDR3 runs 16 residues. Germline V gene lookup returns CDR1 SGHVS and CDR2 FQNEAQ. V was clipped by 3 bases and J by 0 bases, with 14 bases between them. CDR3 nucleotide sequence: TGTGCCAGCAGCTTCCAGGGGAATGGGGCTAACTATGGCTACACCTTC. Protein sequence: CASSFQGNGANYGYTF.

The rearrangement joins TRBV5-8 to TRBJ2-6; D may be TRBD2 (6 bases). The CDR3 contains 17 residues. CDR1 is SGHTS and CDR2 is YDEGEE in the germline V gene. Trimming took 6 bases from V and 2 from J, leaving 18 bases between them. The CDR3 loop reads CASTRDLSVAGANVLTF. CDR3 DNA sequence: TGTGCCAGCACCAGGGACTTAAGCGTCGCTGGGGCCAACGTCCTGACTTTC. The complete variable domain, with remaining parts taken from reference TRBV5-8 and TRBJ2-6, reads EAGVTQSPTHLIKTRGQQATLRCSPISGHTSVYWYQQALGLGLQFLLWYDEGEERNRGNFPPRFSGRQFPNYSSELNVNALELEDSALYLCASTRDLSVAGANVLTFGAGSRLTVL.

The V and J genes are TRBV18 and TRBJ2-3, with D possibly being TRBD2 (6 bases). V was shortened by 0 bases and J by 2 bases, with 9 bases between the two germline ends. In germline, CDR1 is KGHSH, CDR2 LQKENI. The CDR3 totals 15 residues. The CDR3 loop reads CASSPPGGNTDTQYF. The CDR3 DNA follows: TGTGCCAGCTCACCACCGGGGGGTAACACAGATACGCAGTATTTT.

The chain is built from TRBV19 and TRBJ2-1, with TRBD2 matching 16 bases. The CDR3 extends over 19 amino acids. Germline CDR1 reads LNHDA; CDR2 reads SQIVND (reference sequence). Trimming at V came to 2 bases and at J to 8 bases, leaving 12 bases not matched to a gene. This chain's CDR3 is CASSIMGLAGGPGFDEQFF. The CDR3 DNA follows: TGTGCCAGTAGTATAATGGGACTAGCGGGAGGGCCAGGTTTCGATGAGCAGTTCTTC.

The rearrangement joins TRBV29-1 to TRBJ2-2; 9 bases map to TRBD2. The CDR3 length is 14 residues. V was clipped by 3 bases and J by 5 bases; unmatched bases: 4. Germline V gene data show CDR1 as SQVTM and CDR2 as ANQGSEA. CDR3 loop: CSVEKLAGTGELFF. For the CDR3, the DNA is TGCAGCGTTGAGAAGCTAGCGGGGACCGGGGAGCTGTTTTTT.